This T cell receptor beta chain was recorded in a study of Ad26.COV2.S vaccination and SARS-CoV-2 variants. Study in general: Vaccine-arm donor from the placebo-controlled COV1001 Ad26.COV2.S trial.

The germline CDR1 and CDR2 sequences are KGHSH and LQKENI. The CDR3 is 15 residues long. Trimming at V came to 4 bases and at J to 6 bases, leaving 5 bases not matched to a gene. Whole-study findings and limits: An underestimation of total T cell responses may have resulted from the TCR breadth and depth analyses.

TCRdb's table, derived via immunoSEQ multiplex PCR, lists solely in-frame clones and lacks some. The sample consists of a few hundred thousand clones, roughly nine tenths of them appearing once. For this clone: Its matching antigen is unknown.

Documented treatment: some 19 received Ad26.COV2.S at low or high dose, single or two shots; 5 received placebo; per-sample allocation not given. The samples date from day 63 after the first vaccine or placebo injection. The donor was a Boston adult aged 18-55 years. This specimen was peripheral blood, taken in a trial of Ad26.COV2.S vaccine versus placebo. This clonotype was sampled from a person aged 18-60 years who received the Ad26.COV2.S COVID-19 vaccine or a placebo. This chain joins TRBV18 and TRBJ2-1; 11 nucleotides line up with TRBD2. The chain's CDR3 is CASSLAGGPANEQFF. The CDR3 region has the DNA TGTGCCAGCTCACTAGCGGGGGGGCCGGCCAATGAGCAGTTCTTC.